This T cell receptor (beta chain) derives from a study of HIV-infected patients and healthy controls. Whole-study results and caveats: HIV-infected patients and controls differed significantly in mean usage of eight alpha and eight beta V genes.

This clonotype was seen ten or more times. Its target is not known. V was shortened by 1 base and J by 6 bases, with 16 bases between the two germline ends. This CDR3 has 16 amino acids. Germline CDR1 SGHTA, CDR2 FQGNSA. Whole blood was used without fractionation, so all unsorted peripheral T cells were included. RNA came from 2 to 2.5 ml of peripheral blood. Alpha and beta constant-region primers primed reverse transcription of 400 to 500 ng RNA. Each of the alpha and beta chains got its own library through chain-specific third strand synthesis with indices. TCRdb redid the calling of the 5' RACE reads with MiXCR, one entry per CDR3 protein. Found here are about 17,000 distinct CDR3 sequences, 5.5% of them singletons; the top ten hold under 2%.

Input material: blood. The rearrangement uses TRBV7-2 and TRBJ2-1; weak D call: TRBD1 (5 bases). The sequence came from an adult in good health. DNA for the CDR3: TGTGCCAGCAGCTTAGTGAGCACTGGGGCCCGCAATGAGCAGTTCTTC. Its translation is CASSLVSTGARNEQFF. The whole variable domain, filled in from reference TRBV7-2 and TRBJ2-1, reads GAGVSQSPSNKVTEKGKDVELRCDPISGHTALYWYRQSLGQGLEFLIYFQGNSAPDKSGLPSDRFSAERTGGSVSTLTIQRTQQEDSAVYLCASSLVSTGARNEQFFGPGTRLTVL.